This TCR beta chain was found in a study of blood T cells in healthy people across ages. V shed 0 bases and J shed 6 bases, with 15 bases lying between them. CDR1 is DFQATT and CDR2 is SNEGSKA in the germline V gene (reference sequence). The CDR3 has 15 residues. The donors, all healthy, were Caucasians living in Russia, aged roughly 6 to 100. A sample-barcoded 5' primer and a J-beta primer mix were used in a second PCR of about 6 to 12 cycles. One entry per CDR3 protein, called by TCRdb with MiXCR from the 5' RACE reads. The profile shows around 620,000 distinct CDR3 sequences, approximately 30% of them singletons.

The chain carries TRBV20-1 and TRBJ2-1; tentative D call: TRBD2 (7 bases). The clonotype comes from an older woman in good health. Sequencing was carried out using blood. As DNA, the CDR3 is TGCAGTGCTAGAGATGGGCGGGGGCCGGGCAATGAGCAGTTCTTC. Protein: CSARDGRGPGNEQFF.